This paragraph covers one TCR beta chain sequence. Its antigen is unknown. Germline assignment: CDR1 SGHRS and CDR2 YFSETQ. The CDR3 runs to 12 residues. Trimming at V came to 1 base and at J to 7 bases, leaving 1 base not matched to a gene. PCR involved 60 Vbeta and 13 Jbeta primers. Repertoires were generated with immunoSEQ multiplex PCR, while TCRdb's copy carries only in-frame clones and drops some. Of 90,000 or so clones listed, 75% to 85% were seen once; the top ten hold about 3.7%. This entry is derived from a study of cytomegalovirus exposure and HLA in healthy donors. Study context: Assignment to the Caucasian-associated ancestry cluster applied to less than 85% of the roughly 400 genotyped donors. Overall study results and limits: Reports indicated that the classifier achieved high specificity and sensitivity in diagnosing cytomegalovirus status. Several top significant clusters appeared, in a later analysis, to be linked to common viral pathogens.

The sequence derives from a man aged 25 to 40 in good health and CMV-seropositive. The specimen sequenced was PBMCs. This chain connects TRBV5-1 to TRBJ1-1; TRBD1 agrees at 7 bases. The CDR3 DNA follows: TGCGCCAGCAGCTTGCAGGGGGTTGAAGCTTTCTTT. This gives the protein CASSLQGVEAFF.